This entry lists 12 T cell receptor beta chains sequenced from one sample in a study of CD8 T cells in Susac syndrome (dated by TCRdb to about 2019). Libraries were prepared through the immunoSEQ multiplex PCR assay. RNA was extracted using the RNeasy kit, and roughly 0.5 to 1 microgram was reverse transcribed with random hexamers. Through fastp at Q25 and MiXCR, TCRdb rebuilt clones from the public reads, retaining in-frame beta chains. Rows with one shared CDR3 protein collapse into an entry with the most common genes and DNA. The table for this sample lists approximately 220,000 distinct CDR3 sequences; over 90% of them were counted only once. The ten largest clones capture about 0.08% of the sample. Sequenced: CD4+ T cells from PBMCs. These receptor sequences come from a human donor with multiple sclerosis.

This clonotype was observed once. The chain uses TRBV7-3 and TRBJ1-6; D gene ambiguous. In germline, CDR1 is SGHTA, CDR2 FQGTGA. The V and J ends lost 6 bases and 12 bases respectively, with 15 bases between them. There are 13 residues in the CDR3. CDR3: CASSRDGLGPLHF. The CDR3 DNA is TGTGCCAGCAGTCGAGACGGCCTGGGACCCCTCCACTTT.

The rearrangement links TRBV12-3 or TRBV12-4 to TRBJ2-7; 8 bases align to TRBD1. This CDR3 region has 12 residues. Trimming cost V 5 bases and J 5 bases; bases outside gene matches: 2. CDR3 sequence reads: CASSRQGHEQYF. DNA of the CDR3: TGTGCCAGCAGTCGACAGGGGCACGAGCAGTACTTC.

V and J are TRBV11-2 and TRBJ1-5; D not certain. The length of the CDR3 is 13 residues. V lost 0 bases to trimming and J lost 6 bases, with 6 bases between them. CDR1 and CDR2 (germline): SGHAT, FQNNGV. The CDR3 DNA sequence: TGTGCCAGCAGCTTAGACAGCTCTCAGCCCCAGCATTTT. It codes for CASSLDSSQPQHF.

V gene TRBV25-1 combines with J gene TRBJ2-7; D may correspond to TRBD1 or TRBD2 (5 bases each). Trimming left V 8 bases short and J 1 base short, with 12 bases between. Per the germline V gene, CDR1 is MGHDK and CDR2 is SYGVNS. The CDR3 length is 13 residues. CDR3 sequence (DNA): TGTGCCAGCCGCCGGGACGGTTCCTACGAGCAGTACTTC. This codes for CASRRDGSYEQYF.

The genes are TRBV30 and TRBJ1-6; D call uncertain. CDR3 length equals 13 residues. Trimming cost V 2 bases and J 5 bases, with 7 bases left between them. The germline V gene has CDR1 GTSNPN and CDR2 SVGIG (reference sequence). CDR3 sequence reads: CAWSSGDNSPLHF. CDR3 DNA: TGTGCCTGGAGTAGTGGGGATAATTCACCCCTCCACTTT.

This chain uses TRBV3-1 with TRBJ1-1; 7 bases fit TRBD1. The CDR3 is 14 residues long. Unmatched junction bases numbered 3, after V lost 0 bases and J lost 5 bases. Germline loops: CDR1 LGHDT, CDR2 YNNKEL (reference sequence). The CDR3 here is CASSQDHRGTEAFF. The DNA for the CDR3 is TGTGCCAGCAGCCAAGATCACAGGGGAACTGAAGCTTTCTTT. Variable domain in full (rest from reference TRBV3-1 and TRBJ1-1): DTAVSQTPKYLVTQMGNDKSIKCEQNLGHDTMYWYKQDSKKFLKIMFSYNNKELIINETVPNRFSPKSPDKAHLNLHINSLELGDSAVYFCASSQDHRGTEAFFGQGTRLTVV.

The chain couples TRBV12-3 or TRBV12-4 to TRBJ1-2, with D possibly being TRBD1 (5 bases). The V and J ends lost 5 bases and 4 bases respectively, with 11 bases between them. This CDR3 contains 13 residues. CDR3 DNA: TGTGCCAGCAGTCGGGACGGTGCCTATGGCTACACCTTC. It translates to CASSRDGAYGYTF.

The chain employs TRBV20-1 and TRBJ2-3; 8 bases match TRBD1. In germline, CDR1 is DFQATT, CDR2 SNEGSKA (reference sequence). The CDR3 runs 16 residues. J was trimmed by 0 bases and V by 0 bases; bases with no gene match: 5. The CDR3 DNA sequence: TGCAGTGCTAGAGATGTGAGGACAGGGAGCACAGATACGCAGTATTTT. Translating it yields CSARDVRTGSTDTQYF.

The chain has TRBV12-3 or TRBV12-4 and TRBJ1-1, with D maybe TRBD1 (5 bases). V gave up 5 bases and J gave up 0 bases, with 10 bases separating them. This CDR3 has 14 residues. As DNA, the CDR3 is TGTGCCAGCAGTAGACAGTCGTTGAACACTGAAGCTTTCTTT. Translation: CASSRQSLNTEAFF.

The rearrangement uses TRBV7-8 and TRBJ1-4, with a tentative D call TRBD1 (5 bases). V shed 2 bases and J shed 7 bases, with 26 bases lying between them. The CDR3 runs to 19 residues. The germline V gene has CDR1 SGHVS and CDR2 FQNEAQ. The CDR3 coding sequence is TGTGCCAGCAGCTTATTAGGCATCCCTAGGGGTGCCGGTATTGAAAAACTGTTTTTT. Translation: CASSLLGIPRGAGIEKLFF.

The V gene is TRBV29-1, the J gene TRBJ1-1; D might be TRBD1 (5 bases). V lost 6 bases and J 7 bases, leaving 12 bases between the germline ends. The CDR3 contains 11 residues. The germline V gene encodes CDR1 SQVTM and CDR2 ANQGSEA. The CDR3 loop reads CSVGPTDEAFF. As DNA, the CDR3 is TGCAGCGTGGGCCCGACAGATGAAGCTTTCTTT.

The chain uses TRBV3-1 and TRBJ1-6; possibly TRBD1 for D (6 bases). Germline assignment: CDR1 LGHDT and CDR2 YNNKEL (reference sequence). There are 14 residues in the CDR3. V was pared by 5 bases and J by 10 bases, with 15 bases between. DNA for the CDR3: TGTGCCAGCAGCTTTGGGGGCGCCGGGTCACCCCTCCACTTT. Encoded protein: CASSFGGAGSPLHF.